A single sample gave rise to the 21 T cell receptor beta chains below, sequenced in a study of OX40 agonist ivuxolimab in advanced cancers. Profiled with immunoSEQ multiplex PCR; TCRdb holds only in-frame clones, not every one. The profile shows roughly 50,000 clones, around four fifths of them singletons. The source was CD4+ or CD8+ T cells sorted from blood, collected in a trial of the OX40 agonist ivuxolimab. All receptors derive from an adult with an advanced solid tumor such as melanoma, head and neck, liver or kidney cancer.

This clone appeared a few times. The V and J genes are TRBV10-3 and TRBJ1-2; no reliable D call. V lost 9 bases, J lost 4 bases, and 9 bases lay in between. CDR1 and CDR2 from the germline V gene are ENHRY and SYGVKD. The CDR3 runs to 11 residues. CDR3 loop: CAMGSLYGYTF. In DNA form, the CDR3 reads TGTGCCATGGGAAGCCTCTATGGCTACACCTTC.

V is TRBV5-1 and J is TRBJ2-2; D gene unclear. Trimming removed 5 bases from V and 2 bases from J, with 13 bases in between. Germline CDR1 SGHRS, CDR2 YFSETQ. This CDR3 comprises 15 residues. The DNA of the CDR3 is TGCGCCAGCAGAATTGACGCTTTTAACACCGGGGAGCTGTTTTTT. Its protein product is CASRIDAFNTGELFF. The whole variable domain, filled in from reference TRBV5-1 and TRBJ2-2, reads KAGVTQTPRYLIKTRGQQVTLSCSPISGHRSVSWYQQTPGQGLQFLFEYFSETQRNKGNFPGRFSGRQFSNSRSEMNVSTLELGDSALYLCASRIDAFNTGELFFGEGSRLTVL.

This clone has a single count. The chain links TRBV29-1 to TRBJ1-2; D call uncertain. V was pared by 5 bases and J by 4 bases, with 11 bases between. Germline lookup yields CDR1 SQVTM and CDR2 ANQGSEA. The CDR3 is 12 amino acids. The CDR3 DNA follows: TGCAGCGTTCGGCGGGCTCGCTATGGCTACACCTTC. Protein sequence: CSVRRARYGYTF. Full variable domain (missing parts from reference TRBV29-1 and TRBJ1-2): SAVISQKPSRDICQRGTSLTIQCQVDSQVTMMFWYRQQPGQSLTLIATANQGSEATYESGFVIDKFPISRPNLTFSTLTVSNMSPEDSSIYLCSVRRARYGYTFGSGTRLTVV.

The chain links TRBV30 to TRBJ1-3, with D uncertain. CDR1 GTSNPN and CDR2 SVGIG come from the germline V gene (reference sequence). V was trimmed by 3 bases and J by 0 bases, leaving 6 bases between them. The CDR3 spans 13 residues. CDR3 in amino acids: CAWRVSSGNTIYF. Written as DNA, the CDR3 is TGTGCCTGGAGAGTGAGCTCTGGAAACACCATATATTTT.

This chain connects TRBV30 to TRBJ1-2, with TRBD1 matching over 10 bases. The CDR3 is made up of 14 amino acids. Germline values: CDR1 GTSNPN, CDR2 SVGIG (reference sequence). As DNA, the CDR3 is TGTGGACTGGACAGGGGGGCCACTAACTATGGCTACACCTTC. Encoded protein: CGLDRGATNYGYTF.

This chain connects TRBV6-5 to TRBJ1-5; D call uncertain. Trimming left V 5 bases short and J 9 bases short, with 17 bases between. The CDR3 extends over 14 amino acids. Germline V gives CDR1 MNHEY, CDR2 SVGAGI. The CDR3: CASSNFASMGPQHF. Written as DNA, the CDR3 is TGTGCCAGCAGTAACTTCGCATCGATGGGGCCCCAGCATTTT.

This clone has a single count. The chain employs TRBV5-1 and TRBJ2-7; TRBD2 matches 7 bases. This CDR3 region has 14 residues. Germline CDR1 reads SGHRS; CDR2 reads YFSETQ. The V gene end was trimmed by 3 bases and the J gene end by 3 bases; junction bases not matched to a gene: 6. CDR3 sequence reads: CASSSSGGSYEQYF. CDR3 nucleotide sequence: TGCGCCAGCAGCTCTTCCGGCGGGAGCTACGAGCAGTACTTC.

With respect to this clone: At one end the junction does not follow the germline gene, possibly because of a read error. The chain combines TRBV15 with TRBJ2-7; D might be TRBD1 (6 bases). The CDR3 loop spans 13 amino acids. CDR1 is LNHNV, CDR2 YYDKDF, per germline (reference sequence). CDR3 DNA: TGTGCCACCAGCAGAGATCTTTCCGGGACACAGATCTTC. This codes for CATSRDLSGTQIF. The whole variable domain, remainder taken from reference TRBV15 and TRBJ2-7, is DAMVIQNPRYQVTQFGKPVTLSCSQTLNHNVMYWYQQKSSQAPKLLFHYYDKDFNNEADTPDNFQSRRPNTSFCFLDIRSPGLGDTAMYLCATSRDLSGTQIFGPGTRLTVT.

This chain uses TRBV27 with TRBJ1-2, with D uncertain. Trimming cost V 6 bases and J 4 bases, with 9 bases left between them. CDR3 length: 12 amino acids. From germline, CDR1 is MNHEY and CDR2 SMNVEV (reference sequence). CDR3 nucleotide sequence: TGTGCCAGCAGCCCCTCGGGCTATGGCTACACCTTC. Encoded protein: CASSPSGYGYTF.

The rearrangement joins TRBV5-6 to TRBJ2-2; tentative D call: TRBD1 (6 bases). Germline V CDR1 and CDR2: SGHDT, YYEEEE. The CDR3 sequence is 16 residues long. V was trimmed by 4 bases and J by 0 bases, leaving 13 bases between them. CDR3 bases: TGTGCCAGCAGCCTCCGGACAGACGCGAACACCGGGGAGCTGTTTTTT. Translation gives CASSLRTDANTGELFF. The full variable domain, completed using reference TRBV5-6 and TRBJ2-2, is DAGVTQSPTHLIKTRGQQVTLRCSPKSGHDTVSWYQQALGQGPQFIFQYYEEEERQRGNFPDRFSGHQFPNYSSELNVNALLLGDSALYLCASSLRTDANTGELFFGEGSRLTVL.

The chain employs TRBV19 and TRBJ2-7; tentatively, D is TRBD1 (6 bases). This CDR3 has 13 amino acids. The germline V gene has CDR1 LNHDA and CDR2 SQIVND (reference sequence). V lost 4 bases to trimming and J lost 0 bases, with 7 bases between them. The CDR3 DNA follows: TGTGCCAGTAGTAGGGACACCTCCTACGAGCAGTACTTC. It codes for CASSRDTSYEQYF.

The rearrangement links TRBV7-9 to TRBJ2-1, with 9 bases identical to TRBD2. Germline CDR1 is SEHNR and CDR2 is FQNEAQ (reference sequence). The CDR3 has 18 amino acids. V dropped 4 bases and J dropped 0; count of bases not matched to a gene: 10. The CDR3 nucleotides read TGTGCCAGCAGCTCTCGACTAGCGGAAGTCCTCTCCTACAATGAGCAGTTCTTC. Amino acid sequence: CASSSRLAEVLSYNEQFF.

The rearrangement uses TRBV12-1 and TRBJ2-3; TRBD2, the table's D call, lacks a check against the DNA. TRBV12-1 is a recognized pseudogene. The CDR3 totals 20 residues. CDR3 nucleotide sequence: TGTGCCAGCAGTCAAGGTACCGGAGCGGGATTACCCCGAAGCACAGATACGCAGTATTTT. Translating it yields CASSQGTGAGLPRSTDTQYF.

V gene TRBV28 combines with J gene TRBJ2-5; no clear D gene. In germline, CDR1 is MDHEN, CDR2 SYDVKM. V dropped 5 bases and J dropped 5 bases, with 15 bases sitting between them. The CDR3 length is 14 residues. CDR3 protein: CASSRDDGGETQYF. The CDR3 DNA reads TGTGCCAGCAGTCGAGACGACGGTGGGGAGACCCAGTACTTC.

This chain connects TRBV11-2 to TRBJ1-2; D uncertain. V gave up 0 bases and J gave up 7 bases, with 12 bases separating them. Per the germline V gene, CDR1 is SGHAT and CDR2 is FQNNGV. The CDR3 runs 14 residues. CDR3 in amino acids: CASSLDLGFRGYTF. The CDR3 DNA is TGTGCCAGCAGCTTAGATCTAGGGTTCCGTGGCTACACCTTC.

As concerns this clone: Distinct nucleotide sequences in the sample also encode this CDR3. The V call is TRBV18, the J call TRBJ2-1; 7 nucleotides line up with TRBD2. Germline V lookup: CDR1 KGHSH, CDR2 LQKENI. The CDR3 length is 18 residues. With 3 bases clipped from V and 4 bases from J, the junction kept 15 bases outside the gene matches. As DNA, the CDR3 is TGTGCCAGCTCACCCGTAACTGGTAGTCTAGCGGCTTACAATGAGCAGTTCTTC. Translated: CASSPVTGSLAAYNEQFF.

This clone is medium-sized. The chain links TRBV19 to TRBJ1-2; TRBD1 matches at 7 bases. This CDR3 comprises 13 residues. CDR1 is LNHDA, CDR2 SQIVND, per germline (reference sequence). V lost 7 bases, J lost 8 bases, and 10 bases stayed unmatched. The CDR3 sequence: CASKQLQGQGYTF. CDR3 DNA sequence: TGTGCCAGTAAGCAATTACAGGGGCAAGGCTACACCTTC.

The chain couples TRBV27 to TRBJ1-5, with unresolved D. The germline V and J ends were trimmed by 8 bases and 6 bases, with 14 bases remaining between them. The V gene's germline CDR1 is MNHEY and CDR2 SMNVEV (reference sequence). This CDR3 comprises 13 residues. The CDR3 DNA reads as TGTGCCAGCTCTCCAATTTCGGGTCAGCCCCAGCATTTT. This encodes CASSPISGQPQHF.

The rearrangement uses TRBV18 and TRBJ2-7; D not certain. CDR1 is KGHSH, CDR2 LQKENI, per germline. This CDR3 has 15 amino acids. The V end lost 0 bases, the J end lost 2 bases, and 11 bases lay between the germline ends. This chain's CDR3 is CASSPPSRGTYEQYF. The CDR3 coding sequence is TGTGCCAGCTCACCACCCTCGCGAGGAACCTACGAGCAGTACTTC.

The chain links TRBV4-1 to TRBJ1-5; D gene uncertain. V lost 0 bases to trimming and J lost 7 bases, with 10 bases between them. This CDR3 has 14 residues. The germline V gene has CDR1 MGHRA and CDR2 YSYEKL. Written as DNA, the CDR3 is TGCGCCAGCAGCCAAGAGGATGACCTGCAGCCCCAGCATTTT. Translating it yields CASSQEDDLQPQHF.

The chain is built from TRBV27 and TRBJ1-3; D not resolved. The CDR3 has 13 amino acids. Trimming removed 6 bases at V and 0 bases at J, with 6 bases between. From germline, CDR1 is MNHEY and CDR2 SMNVEV (reference sequence). The CDR3 bases are TGTGCCAGCAGGGAGACCTCTGGAAACACCATATATTTT. Translation: CASRETSGNTIYF.